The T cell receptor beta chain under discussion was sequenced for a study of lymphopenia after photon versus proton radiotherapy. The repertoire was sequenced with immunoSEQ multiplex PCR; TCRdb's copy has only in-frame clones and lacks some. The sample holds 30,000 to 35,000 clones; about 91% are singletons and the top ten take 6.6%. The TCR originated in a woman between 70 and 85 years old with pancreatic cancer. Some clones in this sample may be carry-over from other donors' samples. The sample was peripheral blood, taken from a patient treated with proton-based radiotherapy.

The CDR3 reads CASSLAVVATDTQYF. The CDR3 DNA is TGTGCCAGCAGCTTAGCGGTGGTTGCAACAGATACGCAGTATTTT. The V and J genes are TRBV11-1 and TRBJ2-3; D remains unclear. This CDR3 has 15 amino acids. Trimming cost V 0 bases and J 3 bases, with 10 bases left between them. The germline CDR1 and CDR2 sequences are SGHAT and FQDESV (reference sequence).